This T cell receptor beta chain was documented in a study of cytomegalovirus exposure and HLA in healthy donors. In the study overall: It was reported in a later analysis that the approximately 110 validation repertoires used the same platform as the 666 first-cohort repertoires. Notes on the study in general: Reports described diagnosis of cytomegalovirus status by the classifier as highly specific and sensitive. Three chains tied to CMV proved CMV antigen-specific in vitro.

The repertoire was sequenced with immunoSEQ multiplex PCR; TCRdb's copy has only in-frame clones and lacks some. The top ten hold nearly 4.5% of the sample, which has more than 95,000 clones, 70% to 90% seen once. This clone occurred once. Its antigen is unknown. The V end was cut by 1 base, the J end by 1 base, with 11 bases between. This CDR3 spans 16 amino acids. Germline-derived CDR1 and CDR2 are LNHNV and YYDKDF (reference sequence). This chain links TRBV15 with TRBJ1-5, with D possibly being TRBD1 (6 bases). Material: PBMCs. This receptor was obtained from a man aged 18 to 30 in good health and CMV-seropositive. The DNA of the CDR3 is TGTGCCACCAGCAGAGCACAGGGTGCGAGCAATCAGCCCCAGCATTTT. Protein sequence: CATSRAQGASNQPQHF. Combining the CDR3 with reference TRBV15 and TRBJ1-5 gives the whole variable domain DAMVIQNPRYQVTQFGKPVTLSCSQTLNHNVMYWYQQKSSQAPKLLFHYYDKDFNNEADTPDNFQSRRPNTSFCFLDIRSPGLGDTAMYLCATSRAQGASNQPQHFGDGTRLSIL.